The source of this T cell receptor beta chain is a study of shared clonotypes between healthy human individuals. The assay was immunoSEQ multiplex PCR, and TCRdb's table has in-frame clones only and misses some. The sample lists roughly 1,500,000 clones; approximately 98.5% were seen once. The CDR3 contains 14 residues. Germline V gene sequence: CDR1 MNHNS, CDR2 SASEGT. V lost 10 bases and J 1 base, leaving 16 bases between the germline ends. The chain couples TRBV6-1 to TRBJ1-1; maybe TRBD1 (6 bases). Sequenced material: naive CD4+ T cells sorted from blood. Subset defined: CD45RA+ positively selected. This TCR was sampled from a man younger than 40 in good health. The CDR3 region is CATWRGLANTEAFF. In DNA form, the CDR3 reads TGTGCCACCTGGCGGGGGCTCGCGAACACTGAAGCTTTCTTT.